One T cell receptor beta chain is described in this entry. This clonotype was detected many times. The antigen it binds to is not known. Qualities for individual bases were not recorded, and no much larger clone is one base off. The entry originates in a study of Graves' ophthalmopathy and Graves' hyperthyroidism (dated by TCRdb to the late 2010s). Broadly, across the study: Peripheral blood was collected at initial diagnosis, prior to any treatment. The study used TCR beta repertoire signatures to distinguish Graves' ophthalmopathy from Graves' hyperthyroidism and to predict progression to ophthalmopathy. In total, 135 blood samples were TCR-sequenced: 40 to 45 ophthalmopathy, roughly 80 hyperthyroidism and approximately 17 hyperthyroidism-to-ophthalmopathy patients. To explore V-J signatures that separate ophthalmopathy from hyperthyroidism, a discovery set of about a hundred patients was enrolled, consisting of about 45 with ophthalmopathy and under 65 with stable hyperthyroidism. An independent validation cohort comprised 18 to 20 hyperthyroidism patients and 15 to 17 patients who later progressed from hyperthyroidism to ophthalmopathy. T-cell repertoires of thyroid tissue and blood were compared in 5 or 6 hyperthyroidism patients. Once sampling was done, hyperthyroidism patients were given methimazole at a starting dose of 30 mg daily, while ophthalmopathy patients were given high-dose intravenous methylprednisolone. Results and caveats for the whole study, not just this receptor: In validation, the model predicted ophthalmopathy progression with about 64% sensitivity and approximately 75% specificity; approximately 12 predicted patients were CT-confirmed with GO in a median of approximately six months. Sample size was not predetermined statistically, and investigators were not blinded to group allocation. Among expanded thyroid clonotypes with frequency above 0.001, most also showed up in blood, which suggests that blood repertoires may reflect the thyroid immune response. In cross-validation, the 13-signature model distinguished ophthalmopathy from stable hyperthyroidism with just over 85% sensitivity and around 81% specificity, and in the test set the corresponding values were roughly 80% and 76%.

Hyperthyroidism was considered stable if no progression to ophthalmopathy occurred within 18 months of follow-up. Hyperthyroidism patients were newly diagnosed, with disease duration under 2 months, and aged 18 to 65 years. Anyone with other autoimmune diseases, uncontrolled infections, pregnancy or lactation was excluded from the study. Diagnosis was based on clinical symptoms, serum thyroxine, TRAb, thyroid ultrasound and orbital computed tomography. PBMCs were isolated from more than 8 ml of fresh peripheral blood by Ficoll-Paque density gradient centrifugation. Trizol reagent was used to extract the total RNA, and its quality was then checked on an Agilent 2100 Bioanalyzer. For repertoire sequencing, the TCR beta CDR3 regions were amplified from RNA transcripts. A first-round RT-PCR used HTBI primers with the Qiagen OneStep RT-PCR kit, followed by a second-round multiplex PCR, size selection and purification. Libraries were sequenced paired-end with 100 bp reads on an Illumina HiSeq2000. Under the source paper's analysis protocol: SOAPnuke was used to process the reads, removing any read that contained adapters or uncalled bases, had a mean Phred below 15, or lacked an exact match to the constant primer or identifier. COPE v1.2.5 was used to merge high-quality paired reads. Unique nucleotide sequences were defined as clonotypes and aligned to IMGT TRB V, D and J references using MiTCR v1.1. The analysis was limited to V-J combinations with a frequency above 0.0001, which together covered roughly 99% of the repertoires. For each V-J combination, a TCR clonal expansion and chaos score was defined as the ratio of F50 clonal expansion to chaos observed in the TCRdist matrix. Features were reduced by Welch's t-statistics and random forest to 10 to 15 V-J combinations, which fed a naive Bayes classifier. The similarity between thyroid and blood repertoires was quantified using the Morisita-Horn index. TCRdb passed the public sequencing reads through fastp at Q25 and MiXCR, retaining productive beta sequences. A single entry per CDR3 protein holds the most common genes and DNA from its merged rows. The V and J calls here are based on TCRdb, not the publication. A total of a few hundred thousand distinct CDR3 sequences appear in this sample, 17% of them only once. The top ten clonotypes cover 2.4% of the sample.

The clonotype originates from an adult woman with stable Graves' hyperthyroidism. The source material was peripheral blood.

The CDR3 reads as follows: CASGAWREGQETQYF. The DNA sequence is TGCGCCAGCGGCGCGTGGCGGGAGGGCCAAGAGACCCAGTACTTC. The sequence links TRBV5-1 to TRBJ2-5; 9 central bases correspond to TRBD2. V is pruned by 7 bases and J by 1 base, leaving 8 bases of the junction without a gene match. Reading the germline V gene gives CDR1 SGHRS and CDR2 YFSETQ. The CDR3 numbers 15 residues from cysteine through phenylalanine. Only CDR3 DNA remains: 45 bases, in frame from the first base.